One sample yielded the 21 T cell receptor beta chains listed below, sequenced in a study of cytomegalovirus exposure and HLA in healthy donors. The table came from immunoSEQ multiplex PCR; TCRdb's copy has only in-frame clones and leaves some out. The table has around 190,000 clones, approximately 78% seen once. The specimen sequenced was PBMCs. Source of these receptors: a woman aged 25 to 39 in good health and CMV-seronegative.

V usage is TRBV15 and J usage is TRBJ1-1; 8 bases are a match to TRBD1. CDR3 length: 15 amino acids. The germline CDR1 and CDR2 sequences are LNHNV and YYDKDF (reference sequence). The J segment lost 7 bases and the V segment lost 0 bases, leaving 7 bases of the junction unmatched. The CDR3 bases are TGTGCCACCAGCAGAGACAGGGGGCGCATGGGTGAAGCTTTCTTT. The encoded protein is CATSRDRGRMGEAFF.

The chain couples TRBV28 to TRBJ2-1, with 10 bases identical to TRBD2. J was trimmed by 4 bases and V by 2 bases; bases with no gene match: 5. The length of the CDR3 is 16 residues. CDR1 is MDHEN and CDR2 is SYDVKM in the germline V gene. The CDR3 region has the DNA TGTGCCAGCAGTTTAGTCGTAGCGGGGGGTTACAATGAGCAGTTCTTC. Its translation: CASSLVVAGGYNEQFF.

The rearrangement uses TRBV11-2 and TRBJ2-7; 9 bases line up with TRBD1. Trimming cost V 1 base and J 2 bases; bases outside gene matches: 6. The germline CDR1 and CDR2 sequences are SGHAT and FQNNGV. The CDR3 spans 16 residues. CDR3 in amino acids: CASSLVGQGKTYEQYF. In nucleotides, the CDR3 is TGTGCCAGCAGCTTAGTTGGACAGGGGAAGACCTACGAGCAGTACTTC.

The chain is built from TRBV7-3 and TRBJ2-2; perhaps TRBD2 as D (6 bases). Germline CDR1 SGHTA, CDR2 FQGTGA. This CDR3 is 14 amino acids long. Trimming removed 5 bases at V and 6 bases at J, with 13 bases between. The CDR3 nucleotides are TGTGCCAGCAGCCAACTAGCTAGTTCCGGGGAGCTGTTTTTT. Protein: CASSQLASSGELFF.

V is TRBV6-1 and J is TRBJ1-2; the D gene is possibly TRBD1 (5 bases). The ends were cut back, 2 bases at V and 5 bases at J, with 18 bases in the middle. Germline loops: CDR1 MNHNS, CDR2 SASEGT. This CDR3 has 16 amino acids. The CDR3 bases are TGTGCCAGCAGTGAACGGGGGGAAAGGGCTGAATATGGCTACACCTTC. This codes for CASSERGERAEYGYTF.

Concerning this clone itself: One end of the junction does not line up with germline, which may come from a read error. The V and J genes are TRBV6-1 and TRBJ2-1; 8 bases agree with TRBD1. The germline V gene has CDR1 MNHNS and CDR2 SASEGT. This CDR3 has 15 residues. The CDR3 DNA sequence: TGTGCCAGCAGCGAAGACAGGGGCACCTACAATGAGCAGTTCTTC. It yields the protein CASSEDRGTYNEQFF.

V is TRBV25-1 and J is TRBJ2-7; D is undetermined. Germline CDR1 reads MGHDK; CDR2 reads SYGVNS. V lost 5 bases and J lost 2, with 10 bases in between. The CDR3 has 13 amino acids. In DNA form, the CDR3 reads TGTGCCAGCAGTCGAACAGTCGCCTACGAGCAGTACTTC. Translation gives CASSRTVAYEQYF.

The chain has TRBV19 and TRBJ1-5; the D gene is possibly TRBD1 (5 bases). Trimming cost V 8 bases and J 4 bases, with 15 bases left between them. There are 14 residues in the CDR3. From germline, CDR1 is LNHDA and CDR2 SQIVND (reference sequence). This CDR3 is CASGAGPTNQPQHF. The CDR3 DNA reads as TGTGCCAGTGGGGCGGGACCGACGAATCAGCCCCAGCATTTT.

This clone came up a few times. This rearrangement joins TRBV7-6 to TRBJ1-2; possible D gene TRBD1, 5 bases. The germline V gene has CDR1 SGHVS and CDR2 FNYEAQ. Trimming took off 2 bases at V and 6 bases at J, with 16 bases between the two ends. This CDR3 has 15 amino acids. CDR3 DNA: TGTGCCAGCAGCTTATCTGTCGGGGGTGGGGATGGCTACACCTTC. It translates to CASSLSVGGGDGYTF.

The chain combines TRBV2 with TRBJ2-7; a possible D gene is TRBD2 (5 bases). The CDR3 is 14 amino acids. The V end was cut by 6 bases, the J end by 2 bases, with 14 bases between. Germline V lookup: CDR1 SNHLY, CDR2 FYNNEI. CDR3 sequence reads: CASRVAGVTYEQYF. The DNA for the CDR3 is TGTGCCAGCAGGGTCGCCGGGGTTACCTACGAGCAGTACTTC.

This clone was recorded only once. The rearrangement joins TRBV7-9 to TRBJ2-7, with TRBD1 identical over 10 bases. V was clipped by 4 bases and J by 1 base; unmatched bases: 13. From germline, CDR1 is SEHNR and CDR2 FQNEAQ (reference sequence). The CDR3 extends over 18 amino acids. CDR3 amino acids: CASSSGGRGQGRSYEQYF. The CDR3 DNA reads as TGTGCCAGCAGCTCTGGAGGGAGGGGACAGGGGCGATCCTACGAGCAGTACTTC.

This sequence joins TRBV4-1 and TRBJ2-4; 7 nucleotides match TRBD1. Germline V gene sequence: CDR1 MGHRA, CDR2 YSYEKL. With 5 bases clipped from V and 1 base from J, the junction kept 8 bases outside the gene matches. The CDR3 length is 16 residues. CDR3 amino acids: CASSKDRNQAKNIQYF. For the CDR3, the DNA is TGCGCCAGCAGCAAGGACAGGAATCAGGCCAAAAACATTCAGTACTTC.

This chain links TRBV9 with TRBJ1-1; D gene unclear. The CDR3 spans 14 residues. In germline, CDR1 is SGDLS, CDR2 YYNGEE. The V end was cut by 2 bases, the J end by 0 bases, with 8 bases between. CDR3 sequence: CASSVAPLNTEAFF. CDR3 bases: TGTGCCAGCAGCGTGGCACCGCTGAACACTGAAGCTTTCTTT.

The chain carries TRBV11-2 and TRBJ2-7; 8 bases line up with TRBD1. Germline V gives CDR1 SGHAT, CDR2 FQNNGV. The CDR3 runs 16 residues. J lost 2 bases, V lost 5 bases, and 11 bases had no gene match. The CDR3 bases are TGTGCCAGCAGCCCCTTGCAGGGGGCTGATCCCTACGAGCAGTACTTC. Translation gives CASSPLQGADPYEQYF.

V and J are TRBV29-1 and TRBJ2-3; 11 nucleotides line up with TRBD2. The ends lost 7 bases at V and 2 bases at J; junction bases unmatched: 14. CDR1 is SQVTM and CDR2 is ANQGSEA in the germline V gene. The CDR3 totals 17 residues. CDR3 nucleotides: TGCAGCGGATCCCACGGGACTAGCGGAACCTACACAGATACGCAGTATTTT. Its translation: CSGSHGTSGTYTDTQYF.

The rearrangement joins TRBV25-1 to TRBJ1-1; maybe TRBD1 (6 bases). Germline V lookup: CDR1 MGHDK, CDR2 SYGVNS. The CDR3 totals 13 residues. With 5 bases removed from V and 2 bases from J, the gap between germline ends came to 9 bases. In DNA form, the CDR3 reads TGTGCCAGCAGTAGGGGGAGAAACACTGAAGCTTTCTTT. As protein: CASSRGRNTEAFF.

The CDR3 coding sequence is TGCGCCAGCAGTCCCCAGGGGCCCCCCTACGAGCAGTACTTC. This codes for CASSPQGPPYEQYF. The gene calls are TRBV23-1 and TRBJ2-7, with D maybe TRBD1 (6 bases). TRBV23-1 falls under the ORF class, with uncertain function. The CDR3 sequence is 14 residues long. V lost 4 bases, J lost 2 bases, and 12 bases lay in between.

This clone counts as medium-sized. The chain carries TRBV5-4 and TRBJ1-4; D ambiguous. CDR1 SGHNT and CDR2 YYREEE come from the germline V gene (reference sequence). CDR3 length: 12 amino acids. V lost 3 bases and J 5 bases, leaving 5 bases between the germline ends. The CDR3 region has the DNA TGTGCCAGCAGCTCGGAGAATGAAAAACTGTTTTTT. It encodes CASSSENEKLFF.

V and J are TRBV30 and TRBJ1-2; D remains unclear. Deletions cut 5 bases from V and 4 bases from J, with 14 bases between. The CDR3 is 13 amino acids. The V gene's germline CDR1 is GTSNPN and CDR2 SVGIG (reference sequence). The CDR3 sequence is CAWQMEGSYGYTF. In DNA, the CDR3 is TGTGCCTGGCAAATGGAGGGCTCCTATGGCTACACCTTC.

The V call is TRBV15, the J call TRBJ1-2, with D possibly TRBD1 on 5 matching bases. Germline CDR1 LNHNV, CDR2 YYDKDF (reference sequence). Trimming shortened V by 0 bases and J by 5 bases, and 19 bases separated the two germline ends. There are 17 residues in the CDR3. CDR3 sequence: CATSRDMEGVNGYGYTF. The CDR3, as DNA: TGTGCCACCAGCAGAGATATGGAAGGGGTGAATGGGTATGGCTACACCTTC.

V is TRBV4-2 and J is TRBJ2-6; 9 nucleotides line up with TRBD1. This CDR3 is built from 19 residues. CDR1 LGHNA and CDR2 YNFKEQ come from the germline V gene. V lost 1 base and J lost 4; bases outside the gene matches: 11. The CDR3 protein is CASSQGADRGRTGANVLTF. Written as DNA, the CDR3 is TGTGCCAGCAGCCAAGGGGCAGACAGGGGGAGAACCGGGGCCAACGTCCTGACTTTC.